This T cell receptor (beta chain) was recovered during a study of CD8 T cells in Susac syndrome. Trimming took off 1 base at V and 1 base at J, with 13 bases between the two ends. The CDR3 is 16 amino acids. In germline, CDR1 is LGHNA, CDR2 YNFKEQ. Random-hexamer reverse transcription was applied to roughly 0.45 to 1 ug RNA. immunoSEQ multiplex PCR amplified TCR beta CDR3 across 54 Vbeta, 13 Jbeta. TCRdb processed the immunoSEQ multiplex PCR reads anew with MiXCR; each CDR3 protein has one entry. The sample lists 150,000 to 200,000 distinct CDR3 sequences; roughly 95% were seen once. Sequencing targeted TCR beta in blood CD8+ and CD4+ T cells.

The specimen was CD4+ T cells from PBMCs. The rearrangement joins TRBV4-2 to TRBJ2-5, with no clear D. This TCR derives from a human donor in good health. CDR3 bases: TGTGCCAGCAGCCAAGCAAGGCGGCGGATCCAAGAGACCCAGTACTTC. Translating it yields CASSQARRRIQETQYF.